This T cell receptor (beta chain) was sequenced in a study of T cell repertoires in cytomegalovirus infection. From the reads, TCRdb called clonotypes with MiXCR, one entry per CDR3 protein. The table has approximately 730,000 distinct CDR3 sequences, 29% seen once. General observations from the study: Frequencies of public TCR beta families were cumulated, and this identified carriers of CMV plus the relevant HLA.

Points on this clonotype: Its antigen is currently unknown.

The source was cultured CD8+ T cells from PBMCs, collected from culture after CMV antigen stimulation. The TCR originated in a human donor in good health (CMV status not recorded). Some clones in this sample may be carry-over from other donors' samples.

CDR3 sequence: CASSLRDLTDTQYF. As DNA, the CDR3 is TGTGCCAGCAGCTTGCGGGACCTCACAGATACGCAGTATTTT. The chain combines TRBV11-3 with TRBJ2-3; TRBD2 might be the D (6 bases). The germline V gene has CDR1 SGHNT and CDR2 YENEEA. The germline V and J ends were trimmed by 3 bases and 2 bases, with 9 bases remaining between them. The CDR3 length is 14 residues.